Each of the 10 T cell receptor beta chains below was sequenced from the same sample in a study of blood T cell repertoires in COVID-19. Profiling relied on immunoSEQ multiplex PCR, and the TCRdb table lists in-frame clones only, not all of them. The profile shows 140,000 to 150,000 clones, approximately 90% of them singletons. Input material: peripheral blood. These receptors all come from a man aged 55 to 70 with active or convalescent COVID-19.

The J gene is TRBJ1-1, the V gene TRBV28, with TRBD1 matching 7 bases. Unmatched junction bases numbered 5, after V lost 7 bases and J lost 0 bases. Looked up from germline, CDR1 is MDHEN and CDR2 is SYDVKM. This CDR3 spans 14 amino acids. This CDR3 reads CASTAGTVNTEAFF. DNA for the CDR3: TGTGCCAGCACAGCCGGGACAGTGAACACTGAAGCTTTCTTT.

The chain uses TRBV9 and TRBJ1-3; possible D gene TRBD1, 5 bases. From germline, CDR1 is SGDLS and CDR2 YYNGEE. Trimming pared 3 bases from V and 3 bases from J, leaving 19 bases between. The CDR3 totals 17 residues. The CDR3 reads CASSARRGEYGGNTIYF. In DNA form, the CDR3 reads TGTGCCAGCAGCGCCCGCCGGGGGGAATACGGTGGAAACACCATATATTTT. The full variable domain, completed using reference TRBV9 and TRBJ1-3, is DSGVTQTPKHLITATGQRVTLRCSPRSGDLSVYWYQQSLDQGLQFLIQYYNGEERAKGNILERFSAQQFPDLHSELNLSSLELGDSALYFCASSARRGEYGGNTIYFGEGSWLTVV.

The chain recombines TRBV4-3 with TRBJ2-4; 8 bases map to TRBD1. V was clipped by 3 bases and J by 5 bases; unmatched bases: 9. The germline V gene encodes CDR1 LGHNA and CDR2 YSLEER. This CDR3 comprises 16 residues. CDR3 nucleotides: TGCGCCAGCAGCCACTCGGTCGGACAGGGTCAAAACATTCAGTACTTC. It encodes CASSHSVGQGQNIQYF.

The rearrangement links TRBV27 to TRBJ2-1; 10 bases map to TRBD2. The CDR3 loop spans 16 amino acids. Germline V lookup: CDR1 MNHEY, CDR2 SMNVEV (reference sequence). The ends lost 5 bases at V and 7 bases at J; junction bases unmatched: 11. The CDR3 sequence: CASSPPSGGGRNEQFF. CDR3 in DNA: TGTGCCAGCAGTCCTCCTAGCGGGGGAGGCCGGAATGAGCAGTTCTTC.

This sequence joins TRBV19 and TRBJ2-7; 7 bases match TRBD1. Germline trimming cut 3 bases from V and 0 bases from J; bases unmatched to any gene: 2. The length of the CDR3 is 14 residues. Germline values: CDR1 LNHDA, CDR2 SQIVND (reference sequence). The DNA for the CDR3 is TGTGCCAGTAGTATCGGGACAGTCTCCTACGAGCAGTACTTC. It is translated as CASSIGTVSYEQYF.

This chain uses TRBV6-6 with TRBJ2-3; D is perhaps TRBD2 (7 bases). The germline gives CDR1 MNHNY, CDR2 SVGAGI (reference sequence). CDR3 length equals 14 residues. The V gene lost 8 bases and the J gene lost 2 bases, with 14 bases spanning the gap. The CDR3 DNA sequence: TGTGCCAGCGGCGGGGGCCCCTCCACAGATACGCAGTATTTT. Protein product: CASGGGPSTDTQYF.

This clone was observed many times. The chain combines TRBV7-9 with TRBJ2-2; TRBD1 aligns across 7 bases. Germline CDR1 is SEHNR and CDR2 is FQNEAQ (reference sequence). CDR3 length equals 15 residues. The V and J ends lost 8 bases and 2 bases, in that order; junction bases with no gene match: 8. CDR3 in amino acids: CASPVEGANTGELFF. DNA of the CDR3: TGTGCCAGCCCGGTAGAGGGGGCCAACACCGGGGAGCTGTTTTTT.

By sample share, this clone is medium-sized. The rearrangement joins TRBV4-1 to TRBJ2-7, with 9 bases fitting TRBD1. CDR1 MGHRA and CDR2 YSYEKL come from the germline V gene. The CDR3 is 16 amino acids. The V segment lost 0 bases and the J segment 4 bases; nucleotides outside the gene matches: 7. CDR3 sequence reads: CASSQDPGTGYYEQYF. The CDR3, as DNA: TGCGCCAGCAGCCAAGACCCCGGGACAGGGTATTACGAGCAGTACTTC.

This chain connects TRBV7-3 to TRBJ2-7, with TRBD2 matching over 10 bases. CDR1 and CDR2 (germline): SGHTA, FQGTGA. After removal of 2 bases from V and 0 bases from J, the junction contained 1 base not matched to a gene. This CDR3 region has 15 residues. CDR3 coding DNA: TGTGCCAGCAGCTTAGGGACTAGCGTCTCCTACGAGCAGTACTTC. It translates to CASSLGTSVSYEQYF.

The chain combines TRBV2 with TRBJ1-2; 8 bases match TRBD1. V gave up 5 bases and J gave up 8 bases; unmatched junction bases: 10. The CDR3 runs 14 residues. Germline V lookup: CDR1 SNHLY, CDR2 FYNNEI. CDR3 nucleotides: TGTGCCAGCAGTCGATTACAGGGGGGCGCGGGCTACACCTTC. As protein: CASSRLQGGAGYTF.